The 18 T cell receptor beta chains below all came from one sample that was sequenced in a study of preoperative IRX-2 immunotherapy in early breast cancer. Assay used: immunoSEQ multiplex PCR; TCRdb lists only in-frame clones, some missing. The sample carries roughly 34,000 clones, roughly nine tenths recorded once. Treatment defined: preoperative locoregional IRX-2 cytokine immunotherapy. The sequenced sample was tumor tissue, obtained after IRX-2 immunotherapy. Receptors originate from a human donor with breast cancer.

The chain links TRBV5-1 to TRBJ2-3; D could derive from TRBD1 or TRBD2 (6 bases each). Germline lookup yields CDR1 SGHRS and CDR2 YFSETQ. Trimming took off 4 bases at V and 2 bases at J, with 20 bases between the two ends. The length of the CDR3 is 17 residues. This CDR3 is CASSRGARRGITDTQYF. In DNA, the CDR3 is TGCGCCAGCAGCCGCGGGGCAAGGAGGGGGATCACAGATACGCAGTATTTT.

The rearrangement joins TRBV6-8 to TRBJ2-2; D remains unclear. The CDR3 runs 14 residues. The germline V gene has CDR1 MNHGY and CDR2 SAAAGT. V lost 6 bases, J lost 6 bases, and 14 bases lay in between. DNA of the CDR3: TGTGCCAGCAGGAAGGGTGGAATCGCCGGGGAGCTGTTTTTT. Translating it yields CASRKGGIAGELFF.

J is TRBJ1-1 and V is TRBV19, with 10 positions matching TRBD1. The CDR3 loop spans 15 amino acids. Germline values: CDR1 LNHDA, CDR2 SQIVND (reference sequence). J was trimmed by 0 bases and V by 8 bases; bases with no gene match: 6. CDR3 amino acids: CASRPGTGVNTEAFF. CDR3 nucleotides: TGTGCCAGTCGCCCCGGGACAGGGGTGAACACTGAAGCTTTCTTT.

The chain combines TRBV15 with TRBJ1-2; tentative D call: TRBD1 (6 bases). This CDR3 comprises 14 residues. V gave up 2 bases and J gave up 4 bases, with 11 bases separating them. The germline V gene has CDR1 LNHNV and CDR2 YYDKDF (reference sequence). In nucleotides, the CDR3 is TGTGCCACCAGCAGAACAGGGTCCTCCTATGGCTACACCTTC. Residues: CATSRTGSSYGYTF.

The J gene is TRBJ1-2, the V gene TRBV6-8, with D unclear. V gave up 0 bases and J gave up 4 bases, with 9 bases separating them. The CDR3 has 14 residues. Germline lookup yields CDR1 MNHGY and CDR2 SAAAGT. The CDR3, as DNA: TGTGCCAGCAGTTACTCCCGTAGGAGCTATGGCTACACCTTC. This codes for CASSYSRRSYGYTF.

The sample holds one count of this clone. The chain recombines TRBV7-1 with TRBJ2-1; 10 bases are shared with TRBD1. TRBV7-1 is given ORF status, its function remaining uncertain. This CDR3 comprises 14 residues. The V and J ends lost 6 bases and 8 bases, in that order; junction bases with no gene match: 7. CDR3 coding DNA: TGTGCCAGCAGTCCGGGACAGGGGTTCGATGAGCAGTTCTTC. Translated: CASSPGQGFDEQFF.

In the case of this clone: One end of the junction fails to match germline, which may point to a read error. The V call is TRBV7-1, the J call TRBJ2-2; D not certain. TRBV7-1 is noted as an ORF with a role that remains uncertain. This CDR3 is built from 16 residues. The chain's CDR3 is CASNHLGTLFTRELFF. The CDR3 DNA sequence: TGTGCCAGCAACCACTTAGGTACATTATTCACCAGGGAGCTGTTTTTT.

The CDR3 region has the DNA TGTGCCAGCAGTTATACCGACGGTGCGTATGGCTACACCTTC. This translates into CASSYTDGAYGYTF. The genes are TRBV6-8 and TRBJ1-2; no clear D. Germline CDR1 reads MNHGY; CDR2 reads SAAAGT. This CDR3 region has 14 residues. The germline V and J ends were trimmed by 3 bases and 5 bases, with 13 bases remaining between them.

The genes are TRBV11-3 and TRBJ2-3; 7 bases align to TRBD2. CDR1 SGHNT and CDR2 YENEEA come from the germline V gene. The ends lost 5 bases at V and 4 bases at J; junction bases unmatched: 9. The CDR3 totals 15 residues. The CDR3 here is CASSLLAVKADTQYF. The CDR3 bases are TGTGCCAGCAGCCTCCTAGCGGTCAAGGCAGATACGCAGTATTTT.

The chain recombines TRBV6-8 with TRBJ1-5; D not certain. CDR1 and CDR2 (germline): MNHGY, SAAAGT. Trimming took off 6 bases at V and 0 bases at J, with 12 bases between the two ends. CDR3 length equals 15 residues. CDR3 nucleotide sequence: TGTGCCAGCAGCAATAATAACCGTAGCAATCAGCCCCAGCATTTT. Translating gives CASSNNNRSNQPQHF.

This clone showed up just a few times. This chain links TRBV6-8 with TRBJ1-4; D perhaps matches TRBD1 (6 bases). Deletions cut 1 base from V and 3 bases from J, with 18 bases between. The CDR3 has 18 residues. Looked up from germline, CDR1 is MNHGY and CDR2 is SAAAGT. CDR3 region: CASSYYKGHGGANEKLFF. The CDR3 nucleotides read TGTGCCAGCAGTTACTATAAGGGACACGGCGGGGCTAATGAAAAACTGTTTTTT.

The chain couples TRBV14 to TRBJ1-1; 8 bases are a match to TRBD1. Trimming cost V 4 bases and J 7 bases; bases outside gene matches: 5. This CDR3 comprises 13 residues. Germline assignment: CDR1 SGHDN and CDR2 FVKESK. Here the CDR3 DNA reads TGTGCCAGCAGCCTTCTTACAGGGGGTGAAGCTTTCTTT. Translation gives CASSLLTGGEAFF.

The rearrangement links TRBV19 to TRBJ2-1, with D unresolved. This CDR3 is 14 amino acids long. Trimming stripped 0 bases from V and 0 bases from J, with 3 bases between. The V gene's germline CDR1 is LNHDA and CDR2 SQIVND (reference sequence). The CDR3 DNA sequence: TGTGCCAGTAGTATAGAAAGCTCCTACAATGAGCAGTTCTTC. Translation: CASSIESSYNEQFF.

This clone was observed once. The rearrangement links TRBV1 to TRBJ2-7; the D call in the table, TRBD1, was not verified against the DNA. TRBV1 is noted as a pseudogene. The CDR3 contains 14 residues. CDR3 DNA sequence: TGCGCCAGCAGCCAAACGGGACAATCCTACGAGCAGTACTTC. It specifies CASSQTGQSYEQYF.

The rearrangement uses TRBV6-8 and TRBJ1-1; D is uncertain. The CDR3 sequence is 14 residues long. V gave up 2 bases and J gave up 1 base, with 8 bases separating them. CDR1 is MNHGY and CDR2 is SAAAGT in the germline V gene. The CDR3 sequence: CASSYRVKNTEAFF. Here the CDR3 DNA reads TGTGCCAGCAGTTACAGGGTGAAGAACACTGAAGCTTTCTTT.

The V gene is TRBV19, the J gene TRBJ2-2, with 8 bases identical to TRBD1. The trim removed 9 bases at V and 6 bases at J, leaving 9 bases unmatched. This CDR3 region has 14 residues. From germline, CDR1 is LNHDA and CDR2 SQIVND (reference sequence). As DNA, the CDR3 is TGTGCCAGCAGCGGACAGGGAATCCCCGGGGAGCTGTTTTTT. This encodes CASSGQGIPGELFF.

In DNA form, the CDR3 reads TGTGCCAGCAGTGAAGCGCTTCGACGGGGAGTGGACGAGCAGTACTTC. As protein: CASSEALRRGVDEQYF. The V and J genes are TRBV6-1 and TRBJ2-7, with D possibly matching TRBD2 (5 bases). This CDR3 has 16 amino acids. The V end lost 0 bases, the J end lost 5 bases, and 17 bases lay between the germline ends. The V gene's germline CDR1 is MNHNS and CDR2 SASEGT.

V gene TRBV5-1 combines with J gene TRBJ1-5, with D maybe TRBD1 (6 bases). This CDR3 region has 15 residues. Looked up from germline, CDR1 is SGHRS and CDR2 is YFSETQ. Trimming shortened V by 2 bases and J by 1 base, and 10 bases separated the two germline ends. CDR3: CASSLTGTSNQPQHF. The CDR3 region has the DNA TGCGCCAGCAGCTTAACAGGGACGAGCAATCAGCCCCAGCATTTT.